The 23 T cell receptor beta chains in this list originate from one sample, sequenced in a study of cytomegalovirus exposure and HLA in healthy donors. The study ran its PCR with 60 Vbeta and 13 Jbeta primers. Clones were sequenced by immunoSEQ multiplex PCR, and TCRdb holds only the in-frame ones, with some missing. This table holds 100,000 to 150,000 clones, 70% to 85% found once. Sequencing was carried out using PBMCs. All receptors come from a human donor in good health.

The chain carries TRBV6-5 and TRBJ1-1; D is possibly TRBD1 (6 bases). The CDR3 loop spans 13 amino acids. The germline V gene encodes CDR1 MNHEY and CDR2 SVGAGI. The V end was cut by 8 bases, the J end by 8 bases, with 18 bases between. The CDR3 region is CASRQGQLKEAFF. Written as DNA, the CDR3 is TGTGCCAGCCGGCAGGGGCAGCTAAAAGAAGCTTTCTTT.

This sequence joins TRBV10-3 and TRBJ2-5; 8 nucleotides line up with TRBD2. The J call may be mistaken, given a closer DNA end match to TRBJ2-7. The CDR3 is 15 amino acids. CDR1 is ENHRY, CDR2 SYGVKD, per germline. The CDR3 region is CATRIISGISYEQYF. CDR3 in DNA: TGTGCAACTCGGATCATTAGCGGGATCTCCTACGAGCAGTACTTC.

The table lists this clone with a count of one. The CDR3 DNA sequence: TGTGCCAGCAGTTTATCGAACAGGGGGAACTATGGCTACACCTTC. Protein product: CASSLSNRGNYGYTF. This chain joins TRBV27 and TRBJ1-2, with 8 bases aligning to TRBD1. This CDR3 spans 15 amino acids. With 0 bases clipped from V and 2 bases from J, the junction kept 2 bases outside the gene matches. Germline CDR1 MNHEY, CDR2 SMNVEV (reference sequence).

CDR3 nucleotide sequence: TGTGCCAGCAGCTTTGCTGTGACTAGCAGTAGCACAGATACGCAGTATTTT. It codes for CASSFAVTSSSTDTQYF. The chain employs TRBV5-5 and TRBJ2-3, with TRBD2 matching 7 bases. This CDR3 comprises 17 residues. Germline CDR1 and CDR2: SGHKS and YYEKEE (reference sequence). J lost 0 bases, V lost 2 bases, and 9 bases had no gene match. Full variable domain (rest looked up from reference TRBV5-5 and TRBJ2-3): DAGVTQSPTHLIKTRGQQVTLRCSPISGHKSVSWYQQVLGQGPQFIFQYYEKEERGRGNFPDRFSARQFPNYSSELNVNALLLGDSALYLCASSFAVTSSSTDTQYFGPGTRLTVL.

The chain employs TRBV18 and TRBJ2-7; 13 bases line up with TRBD2. V lost 5 bases, J lost 5 bases, and 3 bases stayed unmatched. This CDR3 region has 14 residues. In germline, CDR1 is KGHSH, CDR2 LQKENI. As DNA, the CDR3 is TGTGCCAGCTCAGGACTAGCGGGAGCCAACGAGCAGTACTTC. Translated: CASSGLAGANEQYF.

The chain recombines TRBV5-1 with TRBJ2-5, with TRBD2 matching over 8 bases. Germline lookup yields CDR1 SGHRS and CDR2 YFSETQ. The CDR3 consists of 14 residues. Germline trimming cut 4 bases from V and 5 bases from J; bases unmatched to any gene: 7. The DNA for the CDR3 is TGCGCCAGCAGCCGGGGGGGGACACAGGAGACCCAGTACTTC. It specifies CASSRGGTQETQYF.

J is TRBJ2-4 and V is TRBV19, with TRBD1 as a possible D gene (6 bases). The V gene lost 4 bases and the J gene lost 0 bases, with 10 bases spanning the gap. Germline V gene sequence: CDR1 LNHDA, CDR2 SQIVND (reference sequence). CDR3 length equals 15 residues. CDR3 nucleotides: TGTGCCAGTAGTAAAGGGGGAAGAGCCAAAAACATTCAGTACTTC. This codes for CASSKGGRAKNIQYF. The full variable domain, in which reference TRBV19 and TRBJ2-4 provide the parts outside the CDR3, is DGGITQSPKYLFRKEGQNVTLSCEQNLNHDAMYWYRQDPGQGLRLIYYSQIVNDFQKGDIAEGYSVSREKKESFPLTVTSAQKNPTAFYLCASSKGGRAKNIQYFGAGTRLSVL.

The chain employs TRBV27 and TRBJ1-5; D not resolved. The CDR3 totals 14 residues. CDR1 and CDR2 from the germline V gene are MNHEY and SMNVEV (reference sequence). V shed 2 bases and J shed 2 bases, with 7 bases lying between them. CDR3 DNA: TGTGCCAGCAGTTTAGCGGTCGGCAATCAGCCCCAGCATTTT. Its protein is CASSLAVGNQPQHF.

This chain links TRBV28 with TRBJ1-1, with D possibly being TRBD1 (5 bases). The V gene's germline CDR1 is MDHEN and CDR2 SYDVKM. This CDR3 is 14 amino acids long. Trimming removed 5 bases from V and 2 bases from J, with 12 bases in between. CDR3 bases: TGTGCCAGCAGTCCCATCAGGGTTAACACTGAAGCTTTCTTT. It encodes CASSPIRVNTEAFF.

The chain joins TRBV11-1 to TRBJ2-7, with 8 bases lining up with TRBD1. Germline loops: CDR1 SGHAT, CDR2 FQDESV (reference sequence). The CDR3 has 15 amino acids. The trim removed 4 bases at V and 3 bases at J, leaving 8 bases unmatched. CDR3 sequence (DNA): TGTGCCAGCAGCTATCCGGCGACAGGGGTCTACGAGCAGTACTTC. It codes for CASSYPATGVYEQYF. Drawing the rest from reference TRBV11-1 and TRBJ2-7, the complete variable domain is EAEVAQSPRYKITEKSQAVAFWCDPISGHATLYWYRQILGQGPELLVQFQDESVVDDSQLPKDRFSAERLKGVDSTLKIQPAELGDSAMYLCASSYPATGVYEQYFGPGTRLTVT.

By share of the sample, this clone is medium-sized. The chain combines TRBV10-3 with TRBJ2-1; possibly TRBD2 for D (6 bases). With 0 bases removed from V and 5 bases from J, the gap between germline ends came to 8 bases. Germline CDR1 is ENHRY and CDR2 is SYGVKD. The CDR3 has 14 residues. The CDR3 sequence: CAISESGGHNEQFF. CDR3 bases: TGTGCCATCAGTGAGTCGGGAGGTCACAATGAGCAGTTCTTC.

The chain carries TRBV5-1 and TRBJ1-1; TRBD1 might be the D (6 bases). CDR1 is SGHRS and CDR2 is YFSETQ in the germline V gene. The CDR3 runs to 16 residues. V was cut by 0 bases and J by 5 bases, with 17 bases left in between. The CDR3 reads CASSLAGGAGRTEAFF. As DNA, the CDR3 is TGCGCCAGCAGCTTGGCCGGGGGGGCCGGAAGGACTGAAGCTTTCTTT.

About this clone itself: One end of the junction fails to match germline, which may point to a read error. The chain employs TRBV7-3 and TRBJ2-3, with D perhaps matching TRBD2 (6 bases). Looked up from germline, CDR1 is SGHTA and CDR2 is FQGTGA. The CDR3 contains 13 residues. CDR3 sequence: CAGSVTRTDTQYF. Written as DNA, the CDR3 is TGTGCCGGCAGCGTGACTAGAACAGATACGCAGTATTTT.

In this sample, this clone turned up a few times. This rearrangement joins TRBV28 to TRBJ1-6, with D maybe TRBD1 (6 bases). The germline V gene encodes CDR1 MDHEN and CDR2 SYDVKM. V lost 6 bases to trimming and J lost 5 bases, with 11 bases between them. This CDR3 has 14 residues. CDR3 in amino acids: CASSNRVNNSPLHF. The CDR3 DNA sequence: TGTGCCAGCAGCAACAGGGTAAATAATTCACCCCTCCACTTT.

This clone turned up a few times. The chain links TRBV7-9 to TRBJ1-4, with 7 positions matching TRBD1. The CDR3 spans 15 residues. V was pared by 6 bases and J by 12 bases, with 16 bases of the junction left unmatched. Germline V gives CDR1 SEHNR, CDR2 FQNEAQ (reference sequence). The CDR3 DNA follows: TGTGCCAGCAGTCCGCCACAGGGGCCTCTACAGGAACTGTTTTTT. Residues: CASSPPQGPLQELFF.

The chain uses TRBV15 and TRBJ2-7, with 9 bases lining up with TRBD1. After removal of 5 bases from V and 0 bases from J, the junction contained 5 bases not matched to a gene. Per the germline V gene, CDR1 is LNHNV and CDR2 is YYDKDF (reference sequence). The CDR3 extends over 15 amino acids. CDR3 region: CATSGGTGSSYEQYF. The CDR3 coding sequence is TGTGCCACCAGCGGCGGGACAGGGAGCTCCTACGAGCAGTACTTC.

The chain has TRBV19 and TRBJ1-2; D unresolved. This CDR3 is 12 amino acids long. Trimming took off 5 bases at V and 7 bases at J, with 11 bases between the two ends. The germline gives CDR1 LNHDA, CDR2 SQIVND (reference sequence). For the CDR3, the DNA is TGTGCCAGTAGTCTGGCCGTAAGTGGCTACACCTTC. Encoded protein: CASSLAVSGYTF.

The chain combines TRBV23-1 with TRBJ2-7; possibly TRBD1 for D (6 bases). TRBV23-1 counts as an open reading frame of uncertain function. The CDR3 has 15 residues. The germline V and J ends were trimmed by 3 bases and 3 bases, with 15 bases remaining between them. The CDR3 is CASSHPDSHLYEQYF. DNA of the CDR3: TGCGCCAGCAGTCATCCGGACAGCCACCTCTACGAGCAGTACTTC.

The V and J genes are TRBV7-9 and TRBJ1-4, with unresolved D. V lost 6 bases and J lost 5, with 13 bases in between. Per germline, CDR1 SEHNR and CDR2 FQNEAQ (reference sequence). The CDR3 totals 14 residues. In DNA, the CDR3 is TGTGCCAGCAGTTCCAGCGGGATAAATGAAAAACTGTTTTTT. This codes for CASSSSGINEKLFF.

The chain employs TRBV19 and TRBJ1-5, with 8 bases matching TRBD1. Losses at the gene ends were 7 bases for V and 2 bases for J; bases not matched to a gene: 13. CDR1 and CDR2 (germline): LNHDA, SQIVND (reference sequence). The CDR3 has 17 residues. The CDR3 is CASTPSTGAVGNQPQHF. As DNA, the CDR3 is TGTGCCAGTACCCCGTCGACAGGGGCGGTGGGCAATCAGCCCCAGCATTTT. Filled out from reference TRBV19 and TRBJ1-5, the complete variable domain reads DGGITQSPKYLFRKEGQNVTLSCEQNLNHDAMYWYRQDPGQGLRLIYYSQIVNDFQKGDIAEGYSVSREKKESFPLTVTSAQKNPTAFYLCASTPSTGAVGNQPQHFGDGTRLSIL.

This clone has a handful of counts. The V gene is TRBV28, the J gene TRBJ2-5, with TRBD1 matching over 7 bases. The CDR3 extends over 16 amino acids. The V gene's germline CDR1 is MDHEN and CDR2 SYDVKM. The J segment lost 5 bases and the V segment lost 5 bases, leaving 14 bases of the junction unmatched. The CDR3 DNA is TGTGCCAGCAGTGCGCCAAGGGGACAGCCCCGGGAGACCCAGTACTTC. Protein product: CASSAPRGQPRETQYF.

The V gene is TRBV28, the J gene TRBJ2-7, with TRBD2 matching over 8 bases. V trimming: 6 bases; J trimming: 5 bases; junction bases outside the gene matches: 6. Germline-derived CDR1 and CDR2 are MDHEN and SYDVKM. This CDR3 spans 13 amino acids. The CDR3 reads CASRSSGTHEQYF. DNA for the CDR3: TGTGCCAGCAGGAGTAGCGGGACCCACGAGCAGTACTTC.

The rearrangement links TRBV5-4 to TRBJ2-5; D ambiguous. The germline V gene encodes CDR1 SGHNT and CDR2 YYREEE (reference sequence). V lost 5 bases to trimming and J lost 5 bases, with 19 bases between them. CDR3 length: 15 residues. The CDR3 nucleotides read TGTGCCAGCAGGTCCGGGTTTACGAGTGGGGAGACCCAGTACTTC. Amino acids: CASRSGFTSGETQYF.